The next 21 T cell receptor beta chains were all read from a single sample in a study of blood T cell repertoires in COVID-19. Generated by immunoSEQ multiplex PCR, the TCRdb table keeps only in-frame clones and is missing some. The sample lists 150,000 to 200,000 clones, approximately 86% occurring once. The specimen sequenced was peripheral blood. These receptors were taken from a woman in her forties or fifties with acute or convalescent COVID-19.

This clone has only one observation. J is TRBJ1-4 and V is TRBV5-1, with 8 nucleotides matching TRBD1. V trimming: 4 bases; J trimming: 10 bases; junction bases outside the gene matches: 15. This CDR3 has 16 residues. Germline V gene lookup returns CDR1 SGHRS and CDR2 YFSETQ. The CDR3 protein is CASSIVPGQEVAKLFF. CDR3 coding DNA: TGCGCCAGCAGCATAGTCCCGGGACAGGAGGTCGCAAAACTGTTTTTT.

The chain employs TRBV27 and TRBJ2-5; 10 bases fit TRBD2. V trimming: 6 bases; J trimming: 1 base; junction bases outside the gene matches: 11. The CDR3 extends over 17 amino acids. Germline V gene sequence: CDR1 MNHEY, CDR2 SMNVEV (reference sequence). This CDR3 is CASSRLAGGLIQETQYF. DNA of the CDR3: TGTGCCAGCAGCCGATTAGCGGGAGGACTAATCCAAGAGACCCAGTACTTC.

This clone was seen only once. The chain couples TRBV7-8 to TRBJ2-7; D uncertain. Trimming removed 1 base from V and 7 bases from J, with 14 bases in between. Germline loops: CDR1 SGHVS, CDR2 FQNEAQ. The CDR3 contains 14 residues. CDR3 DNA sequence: TGTGCCAGCAGCTTAGATAGCTTGGAGTGGGAGCAGTACTTC. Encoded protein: CASSLDSLEWEQYF.

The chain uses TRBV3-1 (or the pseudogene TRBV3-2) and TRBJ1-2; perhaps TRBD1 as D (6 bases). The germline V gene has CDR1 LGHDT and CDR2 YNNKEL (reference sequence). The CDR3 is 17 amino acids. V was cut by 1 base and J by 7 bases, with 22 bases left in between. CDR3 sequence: CASSQGHRVEGSGGYTF. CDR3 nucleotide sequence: TGTGCCAGCAGCCAAGGCCACAGGGTCGAGGGCTCGGGTGGCTACACCTTC.

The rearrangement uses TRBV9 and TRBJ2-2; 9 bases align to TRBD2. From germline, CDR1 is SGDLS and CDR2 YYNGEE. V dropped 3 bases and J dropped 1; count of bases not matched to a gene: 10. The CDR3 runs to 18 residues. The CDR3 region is CASSGDPGLALNTGELFF. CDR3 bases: TGTGCCAGCAGCGGAGACCCCGGACTAGCGCTGAACACCGGGGAGCTGTTTTTT.

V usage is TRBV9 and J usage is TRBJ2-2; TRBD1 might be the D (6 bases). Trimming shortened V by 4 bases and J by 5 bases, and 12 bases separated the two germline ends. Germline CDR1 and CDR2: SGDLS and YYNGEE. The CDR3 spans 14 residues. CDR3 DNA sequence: TGTGCCAGCAGCAGAGGGGGTATAACCGGGGAGCTGTTTTTT. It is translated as CASSRGGITGELFF.

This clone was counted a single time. CDR3 bases: TGTGCCAGTAGACCCCGGGACAGAGGAGCCTCTGGGGCCAACGTCCTGACTTTC. Translation gives CASRPRDRGASGANVLTF. The chain has TRBV19 and TRBJ2-6; 7 bases are shared with TRBD1. Germline V lookup: CDR1 LNHDA, CDR2 SQIVND (reference sequence). This CDR3 is 18 amino acids long. V shed 6 bases, J shed 0 bases, and the junction held 11 bases outside the gene matches.

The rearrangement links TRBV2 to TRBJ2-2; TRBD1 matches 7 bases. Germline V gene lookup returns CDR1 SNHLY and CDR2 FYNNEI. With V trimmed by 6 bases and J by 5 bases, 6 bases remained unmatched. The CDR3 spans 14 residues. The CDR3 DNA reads TGTGCCAGCAGGATACAGGGGATTACCGGGGAGCTGTTTTTT. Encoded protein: CASRIQGITGELFF.

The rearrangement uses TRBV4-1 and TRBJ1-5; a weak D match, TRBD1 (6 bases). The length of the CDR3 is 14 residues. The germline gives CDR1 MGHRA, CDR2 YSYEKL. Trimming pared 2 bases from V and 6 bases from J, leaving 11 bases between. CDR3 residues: CASSQTGQSQPQHF. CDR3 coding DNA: TGCGCCAGCAGCCAAACCGGACAGAGTCAGCCCCAGCATTTT.

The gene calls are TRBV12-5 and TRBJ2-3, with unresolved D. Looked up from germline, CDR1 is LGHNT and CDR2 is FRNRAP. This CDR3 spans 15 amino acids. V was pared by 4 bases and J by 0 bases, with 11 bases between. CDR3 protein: CASGSIATSTDTQYF. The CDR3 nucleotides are TGTGCTAGTGGTTCGATAGCCACAAGCACAGATACGCAGTATTTT.

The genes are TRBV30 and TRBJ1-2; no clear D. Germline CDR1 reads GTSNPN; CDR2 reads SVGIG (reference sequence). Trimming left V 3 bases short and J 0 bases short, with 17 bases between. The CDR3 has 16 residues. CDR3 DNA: TGTGCCTGGAGCCGGGAGCGGATTTCAGCTAACTATGGCTACACCTTC. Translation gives CAWSRERISANYGYTF.

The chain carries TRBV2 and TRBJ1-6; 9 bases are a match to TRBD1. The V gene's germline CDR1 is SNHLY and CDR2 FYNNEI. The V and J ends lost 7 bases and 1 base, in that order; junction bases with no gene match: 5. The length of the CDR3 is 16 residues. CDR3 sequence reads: CASILQGASYNSPLHF. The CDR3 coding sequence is TGTGCCAGCATATTACAGGGGGCGTCCTATAATTCACCCCTCCACTTT.

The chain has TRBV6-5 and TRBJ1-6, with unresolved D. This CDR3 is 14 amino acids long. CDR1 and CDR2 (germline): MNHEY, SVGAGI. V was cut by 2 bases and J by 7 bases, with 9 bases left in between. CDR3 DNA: TGTGCCAGCAGTTACACGGGGTACAATTCACCCCTCCACTTT. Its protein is CASSYTGYNSPLHF.

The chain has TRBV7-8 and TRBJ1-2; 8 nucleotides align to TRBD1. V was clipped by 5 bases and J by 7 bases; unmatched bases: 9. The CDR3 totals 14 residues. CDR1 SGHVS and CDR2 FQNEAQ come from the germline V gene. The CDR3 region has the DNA TGTGCCAGCAGCCCAGGGCAGGGGGCGGGTGGCTACACCTTC. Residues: CASSPGQGAGGYTF.

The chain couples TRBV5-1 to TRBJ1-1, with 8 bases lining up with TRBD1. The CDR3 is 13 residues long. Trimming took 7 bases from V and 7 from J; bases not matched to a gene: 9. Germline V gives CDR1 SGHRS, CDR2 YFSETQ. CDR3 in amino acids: CASLADRANEAFF. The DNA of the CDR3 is TGCGCCAGCCTAGCGGACAGGGCGAATGAAGCTTTCTTT.

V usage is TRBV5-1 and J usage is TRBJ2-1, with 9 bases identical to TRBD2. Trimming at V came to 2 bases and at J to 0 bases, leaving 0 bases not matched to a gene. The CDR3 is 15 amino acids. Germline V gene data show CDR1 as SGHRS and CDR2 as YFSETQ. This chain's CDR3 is CASSFSGSSYNEQFF. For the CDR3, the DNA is TGCGCCAGCAGCTTTAGCGGGAGCTCCTACAATGAGCAGTTCTTC.

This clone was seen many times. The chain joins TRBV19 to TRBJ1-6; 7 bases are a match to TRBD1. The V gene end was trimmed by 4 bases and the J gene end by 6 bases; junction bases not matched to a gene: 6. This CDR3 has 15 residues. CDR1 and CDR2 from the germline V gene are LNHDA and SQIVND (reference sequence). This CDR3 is CASSTGQAFNSPLHF. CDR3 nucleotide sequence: TGTGCCAGTAGTACCGGACAGGCATTTAATTCACCCCTCCACTTT. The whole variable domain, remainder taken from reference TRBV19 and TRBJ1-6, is DGGITQSPKYLFRKEGQNVTLSCEQNLNHDAMYWYRQDPGQGLRLIYYSQIVNDFQKGDIAEGYSVSREKKESFPLTVTSAQKNPTAFYLCASSTGQAFNSPLHFGNGTRLTVT.

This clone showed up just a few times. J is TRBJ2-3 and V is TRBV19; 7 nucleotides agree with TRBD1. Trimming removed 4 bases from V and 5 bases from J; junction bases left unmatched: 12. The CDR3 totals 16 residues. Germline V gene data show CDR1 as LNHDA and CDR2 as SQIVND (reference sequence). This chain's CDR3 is CASSTAGTALGDTQYF. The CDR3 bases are TGTGCCAGTAGTACAGCTGGGACAGCTCTGGGAGATACGCAGTATTTT. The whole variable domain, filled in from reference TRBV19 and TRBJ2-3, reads DGGITQSPKYLFRKEGQNVTLSCEQNLNHDAMYWYRQDPGQGLRLIYYSQIVNDFQKGDIAEGYSVSREKKESFPLTVTSAQKNPTAFYLCASSTAGTALGDTQYFGPGTRLTVL.

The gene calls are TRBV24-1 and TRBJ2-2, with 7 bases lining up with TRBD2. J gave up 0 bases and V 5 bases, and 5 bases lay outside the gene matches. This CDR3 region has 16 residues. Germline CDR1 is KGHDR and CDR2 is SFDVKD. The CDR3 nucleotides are TGTGCCACCAGTGTCAGCGGGGCCCCGAACACCGGGGAGCTGTTTTTT. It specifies CATSVSGAPNTGELFF.

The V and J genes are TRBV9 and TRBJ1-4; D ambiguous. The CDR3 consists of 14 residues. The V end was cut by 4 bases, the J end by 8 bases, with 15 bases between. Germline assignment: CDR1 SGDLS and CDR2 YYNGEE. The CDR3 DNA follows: TGTGCCAGCAGCCTAGGGAGAGAAGAAGAAAAACTGTTTTTT. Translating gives CASSLGREEEKLFF.

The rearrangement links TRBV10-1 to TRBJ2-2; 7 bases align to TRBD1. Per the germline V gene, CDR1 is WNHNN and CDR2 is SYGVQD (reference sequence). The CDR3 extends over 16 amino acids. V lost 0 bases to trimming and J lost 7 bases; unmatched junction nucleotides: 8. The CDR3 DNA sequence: TGCGCCAGCAGTGAGTCAAAGACAGGGTCTATCGGGGAGCTGTTTTTT. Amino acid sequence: CASSESKTGSIGELFF.